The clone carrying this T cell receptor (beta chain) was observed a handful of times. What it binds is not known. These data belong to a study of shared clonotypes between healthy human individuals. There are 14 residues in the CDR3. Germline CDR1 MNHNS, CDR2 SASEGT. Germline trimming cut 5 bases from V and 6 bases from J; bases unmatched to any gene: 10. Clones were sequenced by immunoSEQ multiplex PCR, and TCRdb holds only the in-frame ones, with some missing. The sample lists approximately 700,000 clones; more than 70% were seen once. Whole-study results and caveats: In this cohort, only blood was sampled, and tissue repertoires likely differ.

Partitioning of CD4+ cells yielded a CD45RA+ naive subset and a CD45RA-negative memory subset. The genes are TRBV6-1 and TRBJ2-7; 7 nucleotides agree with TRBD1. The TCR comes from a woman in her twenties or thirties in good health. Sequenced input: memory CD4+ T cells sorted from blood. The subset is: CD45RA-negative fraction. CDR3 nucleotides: TGTGCCAGCAGTTCACAGGGGTCGGGGCTCGAGCAGTACTTC. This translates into CASSSQGSGLEQYF.